This T cell receptor (beta chain) was captured by sequencing in a study of control samples from healthy donors and cancer patients. Assay used: immunoSEQ multiplex PCR; TCRdb lists only in-frame clones, some missing. The sample has about 190,000 clones; 91% are singletons. Trimming cost V 2 bases and J 3 bases; bases outside gene matches: 14. This CDR3 region has 18 residues. CDR1 and CDR2 from the germline V gene are KGHSH and LQKENI. V gene TRBV18 combines with J gene TRBJ2-3; 7 nucleotides agree with TRBD1. What was sequenced was blood. This TCR came from a man aged 30-40 years in good health. The CDR3 reads CASSPYRDSSKGTDTQYF. The CDR3 DNA is TGTGCCAGCTCACCATACCGGGACAGTTCTAAAGGGACAGATACGCAGTATTTT. Drawing the rest from reference TRBV18 and TRBJ2-3, the complete variable domain is NAGVMQNPRHLVRRRGQEARLRCSPMKGHSHVYWYRQLPEEGLKFMVYLQKENIIDESGMPKERFSAEFPKEGPSILRIQQVVRGDSAAYFCASSPYRDSSKGTDTQYFGPGTRLTVL.